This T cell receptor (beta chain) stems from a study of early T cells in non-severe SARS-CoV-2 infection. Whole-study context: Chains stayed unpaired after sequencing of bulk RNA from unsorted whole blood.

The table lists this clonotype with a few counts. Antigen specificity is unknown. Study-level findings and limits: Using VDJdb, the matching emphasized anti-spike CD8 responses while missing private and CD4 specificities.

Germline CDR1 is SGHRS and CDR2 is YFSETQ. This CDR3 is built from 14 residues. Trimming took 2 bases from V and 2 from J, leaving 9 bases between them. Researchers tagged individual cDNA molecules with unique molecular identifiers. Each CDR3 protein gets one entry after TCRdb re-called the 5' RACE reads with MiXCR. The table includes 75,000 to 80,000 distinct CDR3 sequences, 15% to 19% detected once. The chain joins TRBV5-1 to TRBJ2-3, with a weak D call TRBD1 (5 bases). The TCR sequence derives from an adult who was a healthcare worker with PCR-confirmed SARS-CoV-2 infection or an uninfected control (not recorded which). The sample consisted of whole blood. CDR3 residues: CASSLQEPTDTQYF. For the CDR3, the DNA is TGCGCCAGCAGCTTACAGGAGCCCACAGATACGCAGTATTTT.